A selection of T cell receptor beta chains follows, all from one sample in a study of T cell responses to AZD1222 COVID-19 vaccine. The table came from immunoSEQ multiplex PCR; TCRdb's copy has only in-frame clones and leaves some out. The sample records about 83,000 clones, 80% to 90% being singletons. The sequencing used peripheral blood, collected 28 days after the second AZD1222 dose. The origin of the receptors is an adult who received the AZD1222 COVID-19 vaccine. Each CDR3 is given with its conserved first and last residue. Fields, in order: J gene, CDR3 length, V gene, CDR3 protein.

TRBJ1-2	12	TRBV7-2	CASSPSRGGYTF
TRBJ1-2	12	TRBV27	CASSTGRGGYTF
TRBJ1-3	17	TRBV28	CASSRTRAALSGNTIYF
TRBJ2-7	16	TRBV7-2	CASSPSSVVDSYEQYF
TRBJ1-2	15	TRBV28	CATRINTGGFYGYTF
TRBJ1-1	13	TRBV19	CATLYRRGTEAFF
TRBJ1-1	14	TRBV7-2	CASSWAGDNTEAFF
TRBJ1-5	15	TRBV19	CASSYRRNSNQPQHF
TRBJ1-1	14	TRBV27	CASSSGQWNTEAFF
TRBJ2-2	11	TRBV28	CASIRTGELFF
TRBJ2-7	19	TRBV5-1	CASSLLFGDRGRPSYEQYF
TRBJ1-1	15	TRBV6-2/TRBV6-3	CASSYSHRGHTEAFF
TRBJ2-1	14	TRBV28	CASSPLREYNEQFF
TRBJ1-1	15	TRBV7-3	CASSPQGGGSSEAFF
TRBJ1-1	14	TRBV27	CASRSWGMNTEAFF
TRBJ2-3	14	TRBV19	CASSPQVRADTQYF
TRBJ2-2	12	TRBV12-3/TRBV12-4	CASSFYTGELFF
TRBJ2-1	14	TRBV7-9	CASRSGTGRDEQFF
TRBJ1-6	12	TRBV19	CASSTSGGPLHF
TRBJ1-5	14	TRBV19	CASSIVSFNQPQHF
TRBJ2-7	15	TRBV29-1	CSVDSLGTASYEQYF
TRBJ1-6	15	TRBV2	CASSVSWGQGTPLHF
TRBJ1-6	15	TRBV5-4	CASSSGTGKNSPLHF
TRBJ2-2	16	TRBV5-1	CASSLLQGSNTGELFF
TRBJ2-1	11	TRBV28	CASSTSYEQFF
TRBJ1-3	14	TRBV4-3	CASSAGGSGNTIYF
TRBJ1-2	14	TRBV6-2/TRBV6-3	CASSTGTPSYGYTF
TRBJ2-7	14	TRBV29-1	CSVADSRSSYEQYF
TRBJ2-2	15	TRBV7-3	CASSLRQGAIGELFF
TRBJ1-5	12	TRBV6-5	CASSQAGAAQHF
TRBJ1-5	15	TRBV7-2	CASSLRGLGNQPQHF
TRBJ2-5	15	TRBV5-1	CASSPLSGLQETQYF
TRBJ2-2	16	TRBV9	CASSVAAGTITGELFF
TRBJ1-4	14	TRBV30	CAWSVGTRNEKLFF
TRBJ2-7	13	TRBV6-5	CASSYNREYEQYF
TRBJ1-1	16	TRBV9	CASSVRDRGLNTEAFF
TRBJ2-1	15	TRBV15	CATSRDSPADNEQFF
TRBJ2-7	15	TRBV3-1/TRBV3-2	CASSQGITVGYEQYF
TRBJ2-1	14	TRBV6-2/TRBV6-3	CASSLDDSGNEQFF
TRBJ1-5	13	TRBV6-5	CASAMGVESPQHF
TRBJ1-2	14	TRBV30	CAWSRGDKGYGYTF
TRBJ1-4	13	TRBV27	CASSLTGGEKLFF
TRBJ2-5	15	TRBV24-1	CATSDLAGSQETQYF
TRBJ2-1	14	TRBV30	CAWSPARPYNEQFF
TRBJ1-6	12	TRBV19	CASRDRNSPLHF
TRBJ1-1	15	TRBV7-2	CASSLVAAAGTEAFF
TRBJ1-2	12	TRBV5-6	CASSLALGGYTF
TRBJ2-1	14	TRBV27	CASSLLGSRNEQFF
TRBJ1-5	14	TRBV27	CASSSHRVDQPQHF
TRBJ2-7	15	TRBV18	CASSSDLDRFYEQYF
TRBJ1-5	15	TRBV6-6	CASSKASKAIIPQHF
TRBJ1-1	14	TRBV5-1	CASSSTGDKTEAFF
TRBJ1-5	14	TRBV6-4	CASSETPGWQPQHF
TRBJ1-1	15	TRBV10-3	CAISEFGQGRTEAFF
TRBJ1-4	11	TRBV2	CASRLQEKLFF
TRBJ1-1	12	TRBV7-2	CASSWVGSEAFF
TRBJ2-3	15	TRBV10-1	CASSEGMSGADTQYF
TRBJ2-2	14	TRBV9	CASSVAVNTGELFF
TRBJ2-3	17	TRBV13	CASSDIGREGSTDTQYF
TRBJ1-5	14	TRBV7-8	CASSDETGQQPQHF